This T cell receptor beta chain was captured in a study of T cell clonality in common variable immunodeficiency. Findings and limits, study-wide: CVID subjects shared fewer TCRbeta clones than healthy controls did. Reportedly, TCR beta sequences from common variable immunodeficiency showed fewer deletions and N-nucleotide insertions.

This clone was observed many times. Antigen unknown. Here immunoSEQ multiplex PCR was the method, and the copy in TCRdb shows in-frame clones only, minus some. Listed for the sample are roughly 9,000 clones, none seen a single time. This clonotype was sampled from a human donor with common variable immunodeficiency. The sample was peripheral blood mononuclear cells.

The CDR3 bases that were read are TGTGCCAGCAGCCGACTTCCCCAAGAGACC. Amino acid sequence: CASSRLPQET. The whole CDR3 protein is CASSRLPQETQYF. V and J are TRBV7-2 and TRBJ2-5; D is uncertain. The read finishes 3 residues shy of the CDR3 end, and the germline J gene is used to complete it. V lost 5 bases to trimming and J lost 1 base, with 8 bases between them. The CDR3 is made up of 13 amino acids. Germline values: CDR1 SGHTA, CDR2 FQGNSA.